This TCR beta chain was sequenced for a study of metastatic and nonmetastatic thyroid tumors. Until they underwent thyroid surgery, no patient had received any treatment. Germline V lookup: CDR1 SEHNR, CDR2 FQNEAQ (reference sequence). The CDR3 runs 13 residues. The germline V and J ends were trimmed by 2 bases and 10 bases, with 13 bases remaining between them. As processed by the authors: Built for papillary thyroid cancer, a distant-metastasis classifier drew on CDR3 differences across clinicopathological groups. TCRdb re-clonotyped the PCR reads via MiXCR. The V and J calls were determined by TCRdb, not by the authors. The repertoire holds 9,400 or so clones, approximately 33% seen once, with 16% in the top ten. By share, this clone ranks as medium-sized.

This chain uses TRBV7-9 with TRBJ2-3, with D perhaps matching TRBD1 (6 bases). This receptor was taken from a female donor with papillary thyroid cancer or a benign thyroid nodule (not recorded which). Some clones in this sample may be carry-over from other donors' samples. Sequenced: adjacent normal tissue. The CDR3 protein is CASSLSQGSAQYF. The DNA for the CDR3 is TGTGCCAGCAGCTTATCTCAGGGGTCGGCGCAGTATTTT. Filled out from reference TRBV7-9 and TRBJ2-3, the complete variable domain reads DTGVSQNPRHKITKRGQNVTFRCDPISEHNRLYWYRQTLGQGPEFLTYFQNEAQLEKSRLLSDRFSAERPKGSFSTLEIQRTEQGDSAMYLCASSLSQGSAQYFGPGTRLTVL.